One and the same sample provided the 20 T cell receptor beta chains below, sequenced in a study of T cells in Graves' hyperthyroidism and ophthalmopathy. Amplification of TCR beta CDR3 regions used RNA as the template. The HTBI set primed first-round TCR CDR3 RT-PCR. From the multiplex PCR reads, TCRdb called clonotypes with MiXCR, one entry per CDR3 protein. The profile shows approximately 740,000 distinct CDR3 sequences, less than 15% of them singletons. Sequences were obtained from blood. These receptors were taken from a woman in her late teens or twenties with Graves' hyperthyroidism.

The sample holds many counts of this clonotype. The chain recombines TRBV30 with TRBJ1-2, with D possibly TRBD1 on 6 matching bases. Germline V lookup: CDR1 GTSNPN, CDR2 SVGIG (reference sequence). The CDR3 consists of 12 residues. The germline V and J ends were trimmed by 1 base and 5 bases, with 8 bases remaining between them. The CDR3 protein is CAWSEGGYGYTF. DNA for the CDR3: TGTGCCTGGAGTGAAGGGGGATATGGCTACACCTTC. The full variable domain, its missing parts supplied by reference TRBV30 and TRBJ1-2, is SQTIHQWPATLVQPVGSPLSLECTVEGTSNPNLYWYRQAAGRGLQLLFYSVGIGQISSEVPQNLSASRPQDRQFILSSKKLLLSDSGFYLCAWSEGGYGYTFGSGTRLTVV.

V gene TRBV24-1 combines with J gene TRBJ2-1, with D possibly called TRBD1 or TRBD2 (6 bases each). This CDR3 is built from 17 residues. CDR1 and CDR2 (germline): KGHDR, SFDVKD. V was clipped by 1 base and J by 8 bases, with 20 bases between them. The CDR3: CATSDFSVGGTTYEQFF. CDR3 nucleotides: TGTGCCACCAGTGATTTTTCCGTCGGGGGCACAACGTATGAGCAGTTCTTC.

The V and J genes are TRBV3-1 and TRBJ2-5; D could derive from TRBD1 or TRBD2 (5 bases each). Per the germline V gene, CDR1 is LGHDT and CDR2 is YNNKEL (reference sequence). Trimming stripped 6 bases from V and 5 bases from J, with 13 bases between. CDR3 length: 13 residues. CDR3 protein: CASRGLWGETQYF. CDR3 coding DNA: TGTGCCAGCAGGGGCCTATGGGGGGAGACCCAGTACTTC.

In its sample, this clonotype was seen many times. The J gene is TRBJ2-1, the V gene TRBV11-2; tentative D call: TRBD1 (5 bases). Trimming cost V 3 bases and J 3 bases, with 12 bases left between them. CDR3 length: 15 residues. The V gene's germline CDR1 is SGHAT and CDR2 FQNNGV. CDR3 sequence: CASSFGLDIYNEQFF. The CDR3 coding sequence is TGTGCCAGCAGCTTTGGTTTGGACATCTACAATGAGCAGTTCTTC. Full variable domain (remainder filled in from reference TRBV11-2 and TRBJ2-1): EAGVAQSPRYKIIEKRQSVAFWCNPISGHATLYWYQQILGQGPKLLIQFQNNGVVDDSQLPKDRFSAERLKGVDSTLKIQPAKLEDSAVYLCASSFGLDIYNEQFFGPGTRLTVL.

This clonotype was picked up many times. The CDR3 DNA reads as TGCAGTGCTAGGGTGATCAGCGTCACTAATGAAAAACTGTTTTTT. As protein: CSARVISVTNEKLFF. The chain combines TRBV20-1 with TRBJ1-4, with unresolved D. Trimming took off 3 bases at V and 2 bases at J, with 13 bases between the two ends. Germline CDR1 reads DFQATT; CDR2 reads SNEGSKA (reference sequence). CDR3 length equals 15 residues.

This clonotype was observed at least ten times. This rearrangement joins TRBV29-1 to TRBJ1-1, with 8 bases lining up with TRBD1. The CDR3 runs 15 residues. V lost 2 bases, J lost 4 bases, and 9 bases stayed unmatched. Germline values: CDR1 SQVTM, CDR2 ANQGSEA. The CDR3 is CSVEYRGNWVTEAFF. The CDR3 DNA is TGCAGCGTTGAATACAGGGGGAACTGGGTCACTGAAGCTTTCTTT.

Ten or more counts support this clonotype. DNA of the CDR3: TGTGCCAGCAGTTACGACAGGGGTCGCAATCAGCCCCAGCATTTT. It is translated as CASSYDRGRNQPQHF. The gene calls are TRBV28 and TRBJ1-5, with 8 bases lining up with TRBD1. The germline V gene encodes CDR1 MDHEN and CDR2 SYDVKM. This CDR3 contains 15 residues. V lost 4 bases, J lost 2 bases, and 4 bases stayed unmatched.

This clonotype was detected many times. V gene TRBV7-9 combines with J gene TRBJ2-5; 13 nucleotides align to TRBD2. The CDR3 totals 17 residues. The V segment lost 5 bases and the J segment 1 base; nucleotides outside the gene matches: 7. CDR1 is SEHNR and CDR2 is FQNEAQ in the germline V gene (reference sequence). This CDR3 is CASSRLAGGGVQETQYF. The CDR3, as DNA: TGTGCCAGCAGCCGACTAGCGGGAGGAGGGGTCCAAGAGACCCAGTACTTC.

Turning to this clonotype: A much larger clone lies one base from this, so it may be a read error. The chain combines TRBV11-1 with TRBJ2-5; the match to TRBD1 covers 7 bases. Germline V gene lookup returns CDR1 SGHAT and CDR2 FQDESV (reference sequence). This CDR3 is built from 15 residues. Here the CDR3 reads CASSQRTGRQETQCF. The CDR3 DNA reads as TGTGCCAGCAGCCAAAGGACAGGAAGGCAAGAGACCCAGTGCTTC.

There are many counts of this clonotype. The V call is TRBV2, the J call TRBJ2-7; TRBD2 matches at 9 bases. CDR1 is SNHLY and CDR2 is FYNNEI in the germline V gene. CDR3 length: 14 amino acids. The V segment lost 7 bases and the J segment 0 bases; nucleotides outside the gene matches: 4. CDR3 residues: CASKPSGNSYEQYF. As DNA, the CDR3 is TGTGCCAGCAAGCCTAGCGGGAACTCCTACGAGCAGTACTTC.

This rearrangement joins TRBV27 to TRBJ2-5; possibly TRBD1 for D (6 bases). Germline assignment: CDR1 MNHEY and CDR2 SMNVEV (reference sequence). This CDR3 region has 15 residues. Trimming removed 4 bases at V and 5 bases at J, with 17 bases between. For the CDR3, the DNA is TGTGCCAGCAGTTCGCTCTGGGGGCAGCAGGAGACCCAGTACTTC. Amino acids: CASSSLWGQQETQYF.

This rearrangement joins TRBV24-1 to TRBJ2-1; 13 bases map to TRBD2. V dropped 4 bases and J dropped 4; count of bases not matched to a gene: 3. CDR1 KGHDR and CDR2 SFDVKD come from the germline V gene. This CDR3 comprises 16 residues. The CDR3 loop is CATSEGTSGTYNEQFF. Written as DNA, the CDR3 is TGTGCCACCAGTGAAGGGACTAGCGGGACTTACAATGAGCAGTTCTTC.

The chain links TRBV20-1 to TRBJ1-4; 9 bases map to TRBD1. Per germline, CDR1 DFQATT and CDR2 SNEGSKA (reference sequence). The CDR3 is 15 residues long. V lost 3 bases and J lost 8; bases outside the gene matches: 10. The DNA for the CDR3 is TGCAGTGCTAGGAGGCCCGGGACAGGGTTCGAAAAACTGTTTTTT. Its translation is CSARRPGTGFEKLFF.

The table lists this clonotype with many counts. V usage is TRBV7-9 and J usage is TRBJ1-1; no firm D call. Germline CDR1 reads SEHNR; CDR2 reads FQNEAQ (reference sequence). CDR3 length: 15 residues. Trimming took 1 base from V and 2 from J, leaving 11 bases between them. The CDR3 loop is CASSLGGLANTEAFF. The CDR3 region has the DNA TGTGCCAGCAGCTTAGGAGGGCTAGCTAACACTGAAGCTTTCTTT.

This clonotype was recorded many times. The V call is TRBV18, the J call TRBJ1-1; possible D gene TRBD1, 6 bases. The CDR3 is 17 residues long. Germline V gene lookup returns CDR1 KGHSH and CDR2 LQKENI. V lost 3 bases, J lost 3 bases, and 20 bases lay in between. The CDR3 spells CASSPLRGKFYDTEAFF. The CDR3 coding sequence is TGTGCCAGCTCACCGCTCAGGGGTAAATTTTACGACACTGAAGCTTTCTTT.

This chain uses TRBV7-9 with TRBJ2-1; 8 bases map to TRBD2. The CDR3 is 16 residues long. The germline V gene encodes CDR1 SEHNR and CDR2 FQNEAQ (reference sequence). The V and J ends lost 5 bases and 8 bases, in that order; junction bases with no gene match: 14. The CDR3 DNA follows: TGTGCCAGCAGCCCCCTGGTCCTAGCGGGTAAGGATGAGCAGTTCTTC. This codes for CASSPLVLAGKDEQFF.

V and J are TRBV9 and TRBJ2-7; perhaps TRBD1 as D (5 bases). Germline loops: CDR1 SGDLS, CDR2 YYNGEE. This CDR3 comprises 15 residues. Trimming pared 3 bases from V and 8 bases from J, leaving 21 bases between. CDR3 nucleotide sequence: TGTGCCAGCAGCGCCGGATACGGACAAGCCGCAAAGCAGTACTTC. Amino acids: CASSAGYGQAAKQYF.

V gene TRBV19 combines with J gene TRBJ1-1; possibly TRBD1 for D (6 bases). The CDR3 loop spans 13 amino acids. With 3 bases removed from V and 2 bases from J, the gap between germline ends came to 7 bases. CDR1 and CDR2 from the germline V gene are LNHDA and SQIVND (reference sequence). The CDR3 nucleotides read TGTGCCAGTAGTATGGACAGAAACACTGAAGCTTTCTTT. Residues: CASSMDRNTEAFF.

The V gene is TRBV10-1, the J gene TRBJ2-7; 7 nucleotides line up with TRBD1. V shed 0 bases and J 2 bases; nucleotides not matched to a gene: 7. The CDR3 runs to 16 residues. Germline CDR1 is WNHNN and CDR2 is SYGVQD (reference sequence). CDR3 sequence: CASSESTGSVPYEQYF. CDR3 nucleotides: TGCGCCAGCAGTGAGTCGACAGGGTCGGTCCCCTACGAGCAGTACTTC.

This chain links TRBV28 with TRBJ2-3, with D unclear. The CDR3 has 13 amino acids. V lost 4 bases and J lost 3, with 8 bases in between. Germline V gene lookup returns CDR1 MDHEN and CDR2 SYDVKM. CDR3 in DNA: TGTGCCAGCAGTTCGAGTCCAACAGATACGCAGTATTTT. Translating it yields CASSSSPTDTQYF. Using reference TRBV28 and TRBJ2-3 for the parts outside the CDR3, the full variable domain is DVKVTQSSRYLVKRTGEKVFLECVQDMDHENMFWYRQDPGLGLRLIYFSYDVKMKEKGDIPEGYSVSREKKERFSLILESASTNQTSMYLCASSSSPTDTQYFGPGTRLTVL.